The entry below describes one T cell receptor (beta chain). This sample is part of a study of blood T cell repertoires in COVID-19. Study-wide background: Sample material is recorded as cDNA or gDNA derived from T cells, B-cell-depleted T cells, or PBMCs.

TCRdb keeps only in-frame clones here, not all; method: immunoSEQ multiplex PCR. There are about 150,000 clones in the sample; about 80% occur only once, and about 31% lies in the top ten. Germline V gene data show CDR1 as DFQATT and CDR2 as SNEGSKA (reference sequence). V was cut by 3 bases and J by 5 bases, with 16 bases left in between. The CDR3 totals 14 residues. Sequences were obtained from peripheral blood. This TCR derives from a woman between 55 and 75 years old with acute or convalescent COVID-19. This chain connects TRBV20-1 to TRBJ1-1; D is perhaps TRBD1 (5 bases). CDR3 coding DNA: TGCAGTGCTAGTAATTCTGGGGGGAGTACTGAAGCTTTCTTT. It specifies CSASNSGGSTEAFF.